This TCR beta chain was identified during a study of blood T cell repertoires in COVID-19 (dated by TCRdb to about 2020). Broadly, across the study: Samples from collaborators originated in the United States, Italy and Spain and spanned both the acute and convalescent phases of COVID-19. The material from the prospective study consisted of cDNA or gDNA derived from T cells, B-cell-depleted T cells, or PBMCs. The dataset comprised deeply sampled blood TCRbeta repertoires from subjects exposed to, actively infected with, or recovered from COVID-19. A freely available public database, intended as a resource for researchers studying the immune response to SARS-CoV-2, is where the repertoires were released. The samples were drawn from two sources: the first 160 participants of the ongoing ImmuneRACE study, and 1,000 to 1,500 subjects contributed by 6 global collaborators. The sample metadata nearly always contained a de-identified subject ID, COVID-19 status, age in years and sex. Where HLA class I and class II types were available, the types were taken from metadata supplied by the sample provider, not from assay-based typing. The paper's findings and limits, for the study overall: The quantity of clinical and demographic metadata differed by source and by participant and was supplied without curation.

TCRbeta CDR3 regions were amplified from genomic DNA by means of the immunoSEQ Assay, a bias-controlled multiplex PCR. Concerning the study's data processing: Within the assay, amplification of reference gene primers was used to estimate how many nucleated cells each sample contained. Sequence reads were collapsed and filtered to measure the absolute abundance of every unique TCRbeta CDR3 rearrangement. Productive Simpson clonality was computed per sample as the square root of Simpson's diversity index over productive rearrangements. In its TCRdb copy, this immuneACCESS table keeps in-frame sequences only and misses some clones. Where compared with another copy, unresolved V genes explain less than half of these, and the others have no known cause. From that table come the V and J calls and clone size; the DNA was used to work out D and trimming. For this sample there are about 220,000 clones; 82% appear just once. 3.6% of the sample is taken by the ten largest.

Collaborating institutions collected whole blood in K2EDTA tubes following their own protocols. For TCRbeta analysis, collaborators shipped samples as frozen whole blood, isolated PBMCs, or DNA extracted from either of those sample types. At the junction V is shortened by 2 bases and J by 0 bases, with 6 bases in between. The CDR1 and CDR2 encoded by the germline V gene (reference sequence) are SGHKS and YYEKEE. Spanning cysteine to phenylalanine, the CDR3 consists of 13 amino acids. The only DNA kept is the CDR3, 39 bases in frame from the first base. Worth noting for this clone: Its antigen is unknown. There are no base qualities to consult, and no much larger clone falls within one base.

This receptor was obtained from a woman of 80 years or more with acute or convalescent COVID-19. The V and J genes are TRBV5-5 and TRBJ2-7; there is no confident call for the D gene. The sequencing sample was made of peripheral blood. The encoded CDR3 is CASSFSSSYEQYF. The DNA reads TGTGCCAGCAGCTTCTCTAGCTCCTACGAGCAGTACTTC.